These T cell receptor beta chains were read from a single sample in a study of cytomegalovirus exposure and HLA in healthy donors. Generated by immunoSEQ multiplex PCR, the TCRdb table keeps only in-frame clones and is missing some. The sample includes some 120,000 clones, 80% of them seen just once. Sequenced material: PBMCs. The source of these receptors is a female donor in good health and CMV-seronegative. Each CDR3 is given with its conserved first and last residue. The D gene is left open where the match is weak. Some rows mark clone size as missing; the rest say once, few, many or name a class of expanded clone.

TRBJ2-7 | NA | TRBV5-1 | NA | CASSLLRSSYEQYF | TGCGCCAGCAGCTTGTTGCGGAGCTCCTACGAGCAGTACTTC
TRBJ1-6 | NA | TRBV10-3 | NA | CAIAGGVNNMPLHF | TGTGCCATCGCCGGGGGAGTCAACAACATGCCCCTCCACTTT
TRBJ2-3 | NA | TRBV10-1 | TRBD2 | CASSPGGGTDTQYF | TGCGCCAGCAGCCCCGGGGGGGGGACAGATACGCAGTATTTT
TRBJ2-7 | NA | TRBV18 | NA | CASSPSSQGSEQYF | TGTGCCAGCTCACCATCAAGTCAGGGAAGCGAGCAGTACTTC
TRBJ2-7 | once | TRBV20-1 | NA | CSARQGREQYF | TGCAGTGCTAGACAGGGGCGGGAGCAGTACTTC
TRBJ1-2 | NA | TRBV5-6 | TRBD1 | CASSFGTGVVYYGYTF | TGTGCCAGCAGCTTCGGGACAGGGGTGGTTTATTATGGCTACACCTTC
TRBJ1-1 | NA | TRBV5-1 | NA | CASSRTSPLDTEAFF | TGCGCCAGCAGCCGTACATCCCCCCTGGACACTGAAGCTTTCTTT
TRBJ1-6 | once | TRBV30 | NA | CAWSGQRNSPLHF | TGTGCCTGGAGTGGACAGAGAAATTCACCCCTCCACTTT
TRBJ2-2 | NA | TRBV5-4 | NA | CASSPWTESTGELFF | TGTGCCAGCAGCCCCTGGACAGAGAGCACCGGGGAGCTGTTTTTT
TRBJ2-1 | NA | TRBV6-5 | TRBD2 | CASSYGGGVNNEQFF | TGTGCCAGCAGTTACGGGGGGGGAGTGAACAATGAGCAGTTCTTC
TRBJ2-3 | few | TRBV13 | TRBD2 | CASSPSSGTPDTQYF | TGTGCCAGCAGCCCAAGTAGCGGGACCCCAGATACGCAGTATTTT
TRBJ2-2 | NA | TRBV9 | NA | CASSMGGLQNTGELFF | TGTGCCAGCAGCATGGGGGGGCTACAGAACACCGGGGAGCTGTTTTTT
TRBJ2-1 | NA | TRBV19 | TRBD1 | CASSPGQVPKQFF | TGTGCCAGTAGTCCGGGACAGGTCCCTAAGCAGTTCTTC
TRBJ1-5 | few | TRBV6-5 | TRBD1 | CASSYSRTGDGQPQHF | TGTGCCAGCAGTTACTCGAGGACAGGGGATGGTCAGCCCCAGCATTTT
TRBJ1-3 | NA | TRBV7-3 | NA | CASSRGAYGSGNTIYF | TGTGCCAGCAGCCGGGGGGCCTACGGCTCTGGAAACACCATATATTTT
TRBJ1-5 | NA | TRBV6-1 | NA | CASSIRGQNQPQHF | TGTGCCAGCAGCATAAGGGGCCAAAATCAGCCCCAGCATTTT
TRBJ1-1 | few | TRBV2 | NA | CASRFNRESVPDKTNTEAFF | TGTGCCAGCAGGTTCAACAGGGAAAGTGTCCCGGACAAAACGAACACTGAAGCTTTCTTT
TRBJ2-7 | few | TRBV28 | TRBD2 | CASSPPTSSGTYEQYF | TGTGCCAGCAGTCCCCCAACATCTAGCGGGACCTACGAGCAGTACTTC
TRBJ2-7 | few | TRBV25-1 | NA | CASSESSWTPYSSYEQYF | TGTGCCAGCAGTGAATCGTCTTGGACTCCATATAGCTCCTACGAGCAGTACTTC
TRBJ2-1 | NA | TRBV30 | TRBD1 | CARSHRDSSYNEQFF | TGTGCCCGTTCACACCGGGACAGCTCCTACAATGAGCAGTTCTTC
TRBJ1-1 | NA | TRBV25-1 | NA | CASSEGADTEAFF | TGTGCCAGCAGTGAGGGGGCGGACACTGAAGCTTTCTTT
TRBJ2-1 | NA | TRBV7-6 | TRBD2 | CASSLTHGGEGYNEQFF | TGTGCCAGCAGCTTAACCCATGGGGGGGAGGGCTACAATGAGCAGTTCTTC
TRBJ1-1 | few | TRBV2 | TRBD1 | CASKLDRAHTEAFF | TGTGCCAGCAAGTTGGACAGGGCGCACACTGAAGCTTTCTTT
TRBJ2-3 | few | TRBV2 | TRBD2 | CASSDPSGSTDTQYF | TGTGCCAGCAGTGATCCTAGCGGTAGCACAGATACGCAGTATTTT
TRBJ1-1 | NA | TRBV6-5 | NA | CASTGRVNTEAFF | TGTGCCAGCACTGGGAGGGTCAACACTGAAGCTTTCTTT
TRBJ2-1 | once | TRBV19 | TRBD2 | CASSIWEGVNEQFF | TGTGCCAGTAGTATCTGGGAGGGCGTCAATGAGCAGTTCTTC
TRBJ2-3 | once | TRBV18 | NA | CASSPQKLGLGSRDTQYF | TGTGCCAGCTCACCGCAAAAGTTGGGACTCGGCTCGCGTGATACGCAGTATTTT
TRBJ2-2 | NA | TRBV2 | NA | CASTQGNTGELFF | TGTGCCAGCACGCAGGGAAACACCGGGGAGCTGTTTTTT
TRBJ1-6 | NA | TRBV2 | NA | CASSARVHGSPLHF | TGTGCCAGCAGTGCTCGGGTCCACGGTTCACCCCTCCACTTT
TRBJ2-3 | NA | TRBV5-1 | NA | CASSDPTGDTQYF | TGCGCCAGCAGCGATCCTACGGGAGATACGCAGTATTTT
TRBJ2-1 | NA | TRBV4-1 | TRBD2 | CASSSAAVAGTLNEQFF | TGCGCCAGCAGTTCCGCCGCGGTAGCGGGGACACTCAATGAGCAGTTCTTC
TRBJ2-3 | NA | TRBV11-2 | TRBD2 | CASRSRVAGVSDTQYF | TGTGCCAGCAGGTCCCGGGTAGCGGGAGTATCAGATACGCAGTATTTT
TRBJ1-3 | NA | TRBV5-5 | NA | CASSFSEGAGNTIYF | TGTGCCAGCAGCTTCTCGGAGGGAGCTGGAAACACCATATATTTT
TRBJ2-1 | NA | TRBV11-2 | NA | CASSLVNSYNEQFF | TGTGCCAGCAGCTTAGTGAACAGCTACAATGAGCAGTTCTTC
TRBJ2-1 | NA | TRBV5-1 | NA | CASSLAAEAGLSEQFF | TGCGCCAGCAGCTTAGCCGCGGAGGCGGGGTTGTCAGAGCAGTTCTTC
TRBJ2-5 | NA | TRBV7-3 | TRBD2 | CASSRGGAGGQETQYF | TGTGCCAGCAGCCGAGGCGGCGCGGGGGGCCAAGAGACCCAGTACTTC
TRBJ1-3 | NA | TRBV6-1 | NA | CASSEGAGVGNTIYF | TGTGCCAGCAGTGAAGGCGCAGGGGTGGGAAACACCATATATTTT
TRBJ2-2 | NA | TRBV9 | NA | CASSVVQGIRNTGELFF | TGTGCCAGCAGCGTAGTCCAGGGGATAAGGAACACCGGGGAGCTGTTTTTT
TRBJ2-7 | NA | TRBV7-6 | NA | CASSLSVALTGEQYF | TGTGCCAGCAGCTTAAGTGTGGCCCTCACGGGGGAGCAGTACTTC
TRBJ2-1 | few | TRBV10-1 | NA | CASSDVTSQADEQFF | TGCGCCAGCAGTGACGTGACTAGTCAGGCCGATGAGCAGTTCTTC
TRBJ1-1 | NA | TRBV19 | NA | CASSVQVNTEAFF | TGTGCCAGTAGTGTACAGGTAAACACTGAAGCTTTCTTT
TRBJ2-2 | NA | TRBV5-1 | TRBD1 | CASSLGQGANIAGELFF | TGCGCCAGCAGTTTGGGACAGGGGGCGAACATCGCCGGGGAGCTGTTTTTT
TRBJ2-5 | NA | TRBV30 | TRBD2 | CAFTLAGLGETQYF | TGTGCCTTTACGCTAGCGGGGCTCGGGGAGACCCAGTACTTC
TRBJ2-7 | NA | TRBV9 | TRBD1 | CASSPHGGQGVSYEQYF | TGTGCCAGCAGCCCCCACGGTGGACAGGGGGTTTCCTACGAGCAGTACTTC
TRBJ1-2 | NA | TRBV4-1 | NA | CASTNRNYGYTF | TGCGCCAGCACCAACAGGAATTATGGCTACACCTTC
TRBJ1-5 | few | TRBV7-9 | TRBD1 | CASSRIGGPQHF | TGTGCCAGCAGCAGAATAGGGGGCCCCCAGCATTTT
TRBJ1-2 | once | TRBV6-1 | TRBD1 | CASSEGQGDGYTF | TGTGCCAGCAGTGAGGGACAGGGGGATGGCTACACCTTC
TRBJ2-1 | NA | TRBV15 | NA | CATSRGGVLANNEQFF | TGTGCCACCAGCAGAGGAGGGGTACTAGCTAACAATGAGCAGTTCTTC
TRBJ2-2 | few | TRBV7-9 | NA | CASNQRKHTGELFF | TGTGCCAGCAATCAGAGGAAACACACCGGGGAGCTGTTTTTT
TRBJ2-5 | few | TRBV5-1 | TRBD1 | CASRRDRGETQYF | TGCGCCAGCAGGCGGGACAGGGGGGAGACCCAGTACTTC
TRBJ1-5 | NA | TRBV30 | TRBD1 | CAWSSGGGGQPQHF | TGTGCCTGGAGTTCAGGGGGCGGTGGTCAGCCCCAGCATTTT
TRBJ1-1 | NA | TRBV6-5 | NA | CASTKKRNTEAFF | TGTGCCAGCACCAAGAAGCGGAACACTGAAGCTTTCTTT
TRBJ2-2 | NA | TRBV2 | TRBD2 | CASRTERESHGELFF | TGTGCCAGCAGGACTGAGCGGGAGAGCCACGGGGAGCTGTTTTTT
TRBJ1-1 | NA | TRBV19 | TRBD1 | CASSVNRGSSTEAFF | TGTGCCAGTAGTGTCAACAGGGGATCCAGCACTGAAGCTTTCTTT
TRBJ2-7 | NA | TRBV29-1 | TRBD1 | CSVQPGQGSYEQYF | TGCAGCGTACAACCGGGACAGGGGTCCTACGAGCAGTACTTC
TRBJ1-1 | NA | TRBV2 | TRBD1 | CASRRDRSNEAFF | TGTGCCAGCAGACGGGACAGGTCGAACGAAGCTTTCTTT